One and the same sample provided the 15 T cell receptor beta chains below, sequenced in a study of T-cell reconstitution after alpha-beta-depleted transplantation in children. Unique molecular identifiers were incorporated when the TCRbeta library was constructed. TCRdb used MiXCR to reprocess the PCR reads, holding one entry per CDR3 protein. The table includes about 580,000 distinct CDR3 sequences, about 23% detected once. Source: PBMCs, mostly from graft donor cells, taken 360 days after TCRalphabeta/CD19-depleted stem cell transplant. The source is a boy under three years old who had a stem cell transplant for acute myeloid leukemia, so the T cells may come from the graft donor.

This chain joins TRBV20-1 and TRBJ2-1; D is uncertain. Germline V gives CDR1 DFQATT, CDR2 SNEGSKA (reference sequence). Trimming left V 2 bases short and J 9 bases short, with 14 bases between. The CDR3 is 13 residues long. DNA for the CDR3: TGCAGTGCTAGAACCGAGCGTTGGGTTGAGCAGTTCTTC. Protein: CSARTERWVEQFF.

This chain joins TRBV27 and TRBJ2-4, with D tentatively TRBD1 (6 bases). The CDR3 runs to 16 residues. Between the trimmed V and J ends, which lost 3 bases and 0 bases, there was a span of 12 bases. Germline loops: CDR1 MNHEY, CDR2 SMNVEV (reference sequence). CDR3 in DNA: TGTGCCAGCAGTTTCGCAGGGGCCCTAGCCAAAAACATTCAGTACTTC. It translates to CASSFAGALAKNIQYF.

The chain carries TRBV12-3 or TRBV12-4 and TRBJ1-5; the D is unclear. This CDR3 spans 13 amino acids. Deletions cut 7 bases from V and 7 bases from J, with 14 bases between. The CDR3: CASTLRVRQPQHF. Here the CDR3 DNA reads TGTGCCAGCACACTAAGGGTTCGGCAGCCCCAGCATTTT.

The rearrangement links TRBV20-1 to TRBJ1-2, with a weak D call TRBD1 (6 bases). The length of the CDR3 is 12 residues. The V end was cut by 0 bases, the J end by 12 bases, with 14 bases between. Germline CDR1 reads DFQATT; CDR2 reads SNEGSKA (reference sequence). The CDR3 bases are TGCAGTGCTAGAGAGGGGGGCAGGGGCGACACCTTC. It specifies CSAREGGRGDTF.

Only a few counts were recorded for this clonotype. V and J are TRBV15 and TRBJ1-2; 7 bases align to TRBD1. V was pared by 0 bases and J by 8 bases, with 9 bases of the junction left unmatched. Germline CDR1 LNHNV, CDR2 YYDKDF (reference sequence). CDR3 length equals 15 residues. CDR3 protein: CATSRDTGDSRGYTF. CDR3 coding DNA: TGTGCCACCAGCAGAGATACTGGGGACAGTAGGGGCTACACCTTC.

Ten or more counts support this clonotype. This chain connects TRBV2 to TRBJ2-7, with D perhaps TRBD1 (6 bases). The CDR3 is 15 amino acids. Germline V CDR1 and CDR2: SNHLY, FYNNEI. V shed 2 bases and J shed 5 bases, with 16 bases lying between them. The CDR3 is CASSEFERDTNEQYV. CDR3 sequence (DNA): TGTGCCAGCAGTGAATTTGAAAGGGACACCAACGAGCAGTACGTC.

There are many counts of this clonotype. CDR3 amino acids: CASSLWASNQPQHF. For the CDR3, the DNA is TGTGCCAGCAGTTTATGGGCGAGCAATCAGCCCCAGCATTTT. This chain links TRBV28 with TRBJ1-5, with D unclear. Trimming shortened V by 0 bases and J by 1 base, and 4 bases separated the two germline ends. The CDR3 is 14 amino acids. Germline assignment: CDR1 MDHEN and CDR2 SYDVKM.

This sequence joins TRBV20-1 and TRBJ2-1, with TRBD1 identical over 12 bases. The J segment lost 8 bases and the V segment lost 6 bases, leaving 11 bases of the junction unmatched. The CDR3 extends over 15 amino acids. Germline V gene lookup returns CDR1 DFQATT and CDR2 SNEGSKA (reference sequence). Here the CDR3 reads CSADPGQGAQDEQFF. The DNA for the CDR3 is TGCAGTGCGGATCCGGGACAGGGGGCGCAAGATGAGCAGTTCTTC.

The chain has TRBV7-2 and TRBJ2-7, with 11 bases that match TRBD1. This CDR3 contains 16 residues. The V gene end was trimmed by 3 bases and the J gene end by 0 bases; junction bases not matched to a gene: 4. Germline V lookup: CDR1 SGHTA, CDR2 FQGNSA. This CDR3 reads CASSFSGTGGSYEQYF. The CDR3 coding sequence is TGTGCCAGCAGCTTCTCCGGGACAGGGGGCTCCTACGAGCAGTACTTC.

This clonotype occurred many times. The gene calls are TRBV20-1 and TRBJ2-7; D unclear. CDR1 and CDR2 (germline): DFQATT, SNEGSKA (reference sequence). Trimming cost V 2 bases and J 0 bases, with 5 bases left between them. This CDR3 has 12 amino acids. CDR3 region: CSARRDSYEQYF. Written as DNA, the CDR3 is TGCAGTGCTAGAAGGGACTCCTACGAGCAGTACTTC.

In DNA form, the CDR3 reads TGCAGTGTCAGAAAGGCCTCAGATACGCAGTATTTT. The encoded protein is CSVRKASDTQYF. V usage is TRBV20-1 and J usage is TRBJ2-3; D uncertain. Germline V gives CDR1 DFQATT, CDR2 SNEGSKA (reference sequence). The germline V and J ends were trimmed by 7 bases and 4 bases, with 12 bases remaining between them. This CDR3 has 12 amino acids.

The chain recombines TRBV5-6 with TRBJ2-7; unclear D gene. CDR3 length: 11 residues. V was shortened by 1 base and J by 6 bases, with 5 bases between the two germline ends. Per germline, CDR1 SGHDT and CDR2 YYEEEE. CDR3 region: CASSLIREQYF. In DNA form, the CDR3 reads TGTGCCAGCAGCTTGATCCGCGAGCAGTACTTC.

The rearrangement uses TRBV7-9 and TRBJ1-5; D not resolved. The germline V gene encodes CDR1 SEHNR and CDR2 FQNEAQ (reference sequence). Trimming removed 6 bases at V and 3 bases at J, with 12 bases between. The CDR3 extends over 14 amino acids. CDR3 sequence: CASRPDGVNQPQHF. Here the CDR3 DNA reads TGTGCCAGCAGACCCGACGGGGTCAATCAGCCCCAGCATTTT.

At least ten counts were recorded for this clonotype. The V and J genes are TRBV12-3 or TRBV12-4 and TRBJ2-4, with TRBD2 matching 8 bases. Unmatched junction bases numbered 4, after V lost 2 bases and J lost 7 bases. The CDR3 has 14 amino acids. The CDR3 loop reads CASSLHGGANIQYF. DNA for the CDR3: TGTGCCAGCAGTTTACACGGGGGGGCCAACATTCAGTACTTC.

This clonotype was detected only a few times. This chain connects TRBV4-2 to TRBJ2-3, with D possibly matching TRBD2 (5 bases). The CDR3 runs to 13 residues. The germline V and J ends were trimmed by 2 bases and 4 bases, with 7 bases remaining between them. Germline CDR1 is LGHNA and CDR2 is YNFKEQ. The CDR3 DNA sequence: TGTGCCAGCAGCCAACGGGGTGCAGATACGCAGTATTTT. Translating it yields CASSQRGADTQYF.